This TCR beta chain is from a study of blood T cell repertoires in COVID-19. The trim removed 4 bases at V and 8 bases at J, leaving 8 bases unmatched. Germline V gene lookup returns CDR1 SGHTA and CDR2 FQGNSA. The CDR3 contains 14 residues. As originally analysed: Cell counts per sample came from amplifying reference gene primers. TCRdb keeps only in-frame clones here, not all; method: immunoSEQ multiplex PCR. That table is the source of V, J and clone size, and D and trimming were worked out from the DNA. The repertoire has fewer than 450,000 clones, around nine tenths of them found once; the top ten carry around 3.5%.

This rearrangement joins TRBV7-2 to TRBJ1-2, with 9 bases aligning to TRBD1. Sequenced: peripheral blood. The TCR sequence derives from a woman between 18 and 29 years old who had recovered from COVID-19. The CDR3 coding sequence is TGTGCCAGCAGCTCACGGACAGGGGACCGCGGCTACACCTTC. This gives the protein CASSSRTGDRGYTF. Full variable domain (outside the CDR3, taken from reference TRBV7-2 and TRBJ1-2): GAGVSQSPSNKVTEKGKDVELRCDPISGHTALYWYRQSLGQGLEFLIYFQGNSAPDKSGLPSDRFSAERTGGSVSTLTIQRTQQEDSAVYLCASSSRTGDRGYTFGSGTRLTVV.